One and the same sample provided the 29 T cell receptor beta chains below, sequenced in a study of Graves' ophthalmopathy and Graves' hyperthyroidism. TCR beta CDR3 regions were amplified from RNA transcripts. The library came from an HTBI-primed first-round RT-PCR and a second-round multiplex PCR. TCRdb reanalysed the multiplex PCR reads using MiXCR and keeps one entry per CDR3 protein. The table lists a few hundred thousand distinct CDR3 sequences, 15% to 20% of them singletons. Sequences were obtained from peripheral blood. The receptors shown here come from an adult man with Graves' ophthalmopathy.

This clonotype was picked up many times. The chain uses TRBV20-1 and TRBJ2-7; possible D gene TRBD1, 7 bases. Germline CDR1 is DFQATT and CDR2 is SNEGSKA (reference sequence). This CDR3 has 11 amino acids. CDR3 DNA sequence: TGCAGCGCGGGACAGATCTACGAGCAGTACTTC. This codes for CSAGQIYEQYF.

This clonotype has a single count. Sequence at one end of the junction differs from germline and may be a read error. The chain combines TRBV20-1 with TRBJ1-1; no clear D gene. The V gene's germline CDR1 is DFQATT and CDR2 SNEGSKA (reference sequence). CDR3 length: 15 residues. Written as DNA, the CDR3 is TGCAGTGCTAGGAAGTGGGAACGGTTGAGCACTGAAGCTTACTTT. Protein: CSARKWERLSTEAYF.

This clonotype was recorded many times. J is TRBJ1-6 and V is TRBV5-1, with 10 bases matching TRBD1. The CDR3 contains 14 residues. V was clipped by 4 bases and J by 7 bases; unmatched bases: 2. The V gene's germline CDR1 is SGHRS and CDR2 YFSETQ. The CDR3 protein is CASSGTGANSPLHF. CDR3 DNA sequence: TGCGCCAGCAGCGGGACAGGGGCAAATTCACCCCTCCACTTT.

The chain joins TRBV6-5 to TRBJ2-7; D possibly corresponds to TRBD2 (5 bases). V was cut by 2 bases and J by 2 bases, with 13 bases left in between. The CDR3 is made up of 15 amino acids. In germline, CDR1 is MNHEY, CDR2 SVGAGI. The CDR3 bases are TGTGCCAGCAGTTACCGCGGAGGCAGTGCCTACGAGCAGTACTTC. This gives the protein CASSYRGGSAYEQYF.

Ten or more counts support this clonotype. The chain uses TRBV20-1 and TRBJ1-5; TRBD1 aligns across 9 bases. V gave up 7 bases and J gave up 3 bases; unmatched junction bases: 4. CDR1 and CDR2 from the germline V gene are DFQATT and SNEGSKA (reference sequence). The CDR3 length is 13 residues. The CDR3 DNA sequence: TGCAGTGGCGGGACAGGGATCAATCAGCCCCAGCATTTT. It encodes CSGGTGINQPQHF.

This clonotype has ten or more counts. The chain combines TRBV20-1 with TRBJ2-7; 7 bases map to TRBD1. CDR3 length: 13 residues. V shed 7 bases, J shed 4 bases, and the junction held 10 bases outside the gene matches. Per germline, CDR1 DFQATT and CDR2 SNEGSKA (reference sequence). In DNA form, the CDR3 reads TGCAGTGTACGTCCAGGGGGTTTGTACGAGCAGTACTTC. This encodes CSVRPGGLYEQYF.

The chain recombines TRBV5-1 with TRBJ2-2; D may be TRBD1 (6 bases). The CDR3 has 15 amino acids. The V and J ends lost 1 base and 1 base respectively, with 8 bases between them. Germline loops: CDR1 SGHRS, CDR2 YFSETQ. CDR3 nucleotides: TGCGCCAGCAGCTTGAGGACAGAGAACACCGGGGAGCTGTTTTTT. Amino acids: CASSLRTENTGELFF. The full variable domain, its missing parts supplied by reference TRBV5-1 and TRBJ2-2, is KAGVTQTPRYLIKTRGQQVTLSCSPISGHRSVSWYQQTPGQGLQFLFEYFSETQRNKGNFPGRFSGRQFSNSRSEMNVSTLELGDSALYLCASSLRTENTGELFFGEGSRLTVL.

This clonotype has a count of ten or more. The CDR3 coding sequence is TGTGCCAGCAGTTTCAGGGACAGTCGTGGGGGCTACACCTTC. Residues: CASSFRDSRGGYTF. The chain is built from TRBV27 and TRBJ1-2; TRBD1 agrees at 7 bases. This CDR3 is 14 amino acids long. CDR1 MNHEY and CDR2 SMNVEV come from the germline V gene (reference sequence). V gave up 3 bases and J gave up 8 bases; unmatched junction bases: 9.

The chain carries TRBV6-1 and TRBJ2-5; 12 bases match TRBD2. Trimming removed 6 bases from V and 5 bases from J; junction bases left unmatched: 13. The germline gives CDR1 MNHNS, CDR2 SASEGT. The CDR3 consists of 17 residues. CDR3 DNA sequence: TGTGCCAGCAGCCCCACCTCTAGCGGGAGGGCGGGGGAGACCCAGTACTTC. Translating gives CASSPTSSGRAGETQYF.

This clonotype was seen ten or more times. This chain links TRBV30 with TRBJ1-1; 7 nucleotides align to TRBD1. Germline V lookup: CDR1 GTSNPN, CDR2 SVGIG (reference sequence). The CDR3 has 14 residues. The junction had 9 bases not matched to a gene; V was cut back by 7 bases and J by 1 base. The CDR3 DNA reads as TGTGCCTTGGGGACAGCAAATCCGAACACTGAAGCTTTCTTT. This sequence encodes CALGTANPNTEAFF.

The sample holds many counts of this clonotype. The chain is built from TRBV27 and TRBJ1-2; D not resolved. V lost 6 bases, J lost 7 bases, and 18 bases lay in between. Germline V lookup: CDR1 MNHEY, CDR2 SMNVEV (reference sequence). CDR3 length equals 14 residues. The CDR3 coding sequence is TGTGCCAGCAGCCCCGGGTCGACGTTAAGTGGCTACACCTTC. It is translated as CASSPGSTLSGYTF.

In this sample, this clonotype turned up many times. The chain joins TRBV30 to TRBJ2-7, with 8 bases aligning to TRBD1. J was trimmed by 3 bases and V by 5 bases; bases with no gene match: 9. CDR1 GTSNPN and CDR2 SVGIG come from the germline V gene (reference sequence). The CDR3 has 14 residues. CDR3 nucleotides: TGTGCCTGGGCCTCCGGGACAGGTCGCTACGAGCAGTACTTC. Encoded protein: CAWASGTGRYEQYF.

The chain joins TRBV11-1 to TRBJ2-2, with D uncertain. Germline values: CDR1 SGHAT, CDR2 FQDESV (reference sequence). V lost 4 bases and J 5 bases, leaving 17 bases between the germline ends. This CDR3 spans 16 amino acids. The CDR3 region has the DNA TGTGCCAGCAGCTCGAGAGAGGAAAAGAGAACCGGGGAGCTGTTTTTT. Encoded protein: CASSSREEKRTGELFF.

This clonotype was picked up many times. V gene TRBV6-5 combines with J gene TRBJ1-2, with TRBD1 matching over 7 bases. Germline V CDR1 and CDR2: MNHEY, SVGAGI. The CDR3 covers 14 residues. J gave up 8 bases and V 5 bases, and 11 bases lay outside the gene matches. CDR3: CASSRQGQLNGYTF. The CDR3 region has the DNA TGTGCCAGCAGTCGCCAGGGACAGTTGAACGGCTACACCTTC.

This clonotype appeared many times. This chain connects TRBV30 to TRBJ1-5; D perhaps matches TRBD1 (5 bases). The CDR3 loop spans 12 amino acids. The V end lost 2 bases, the J end lost 10 bases, and 12 bases lay between the germline ends. From germline, CDR1 is GTSNPN and CDR2 SVGIG (reference sequence). The CDR3 region has the DNA TGTGCCTGGAGTCGGGACGGCCGACCCCAGCATTTT. Protein product: CAWSRDGRPQHF.

This clonotype turned up a few times. The CDR3 DNA is TGTGCCAGCAGGCGAACATCCGGGGGCGACTATGGCTACACCTTC. Protein product: CASRRTSGGDYGYTF. The V call is TRBV6-1, the J call TRBJ1-2; D possibly corresponds to TRBD1 (6 bases). Trimming shortened V by 6 bases and J by 3 bases, and 17 bases separated the two germline ends. The CDR3 spans 15 residues. CDR1 is MNHNS and CDR2 is SASEGT in the germline V gene.

The V gene is TRBV12-3 or TRBV12-4, the J gene TRBJ1-1, with D uncertain. Trimming took off 3 bases at V and 6 bases at J, with 5 bases between the two ends. The CDR3 is 11 amino acids. The CDR3 sequence: CASSFKAEAFF. CDR3 nucleotides: TGTGCCAGCAGTTTTAAGGCTGAAGCTTTCTTT.

This clonotype came up many times. A junction boundary mismatches the germline segment, possibly from a read error. This sequence joins TRBV2 and TRBJ2-5; TRBD1 is a possible D gene (6 bases). Per the germline V gene, CDR1 is SNHLY and CDR2 is FYNNEI. The CDR3 runs to 14 residues. CDR3 amino acids: CASRFRLAGETRYF. CDR3 in DNA: TGTGCCAGCAGGTTCAGACTTGCAGGGGAGACCCGGTACTTC.

The J gene is TRBJ1-2, the V gene TRBV6-1; 8 bases map to TRBD1. This CDR3 region has 11 residues. The J segment lost 11 bases and the V segment lost 8 bases, leaving 7 bases of the junction unmatched. CDR1 MNHNS and CDR2 SASEGT come from the germline V gene. CDR3 sequence reads: CASGENRGYTF. CDR3 sequence (DNA): TGTGCCAGCGGGGAAAACAGGGGGTACACCTTC.

In this sample, this clonotype turned up many times. V usage is TRBV7-9 and J usage is TRBJ1-2, with a tentative D call TRBD1 (5 bases). CDR1 and CDR2 (germline): SEHNR, FQNEAQ (reference sequence). Trimming took off 5 bases at V and 8 bases at J, with 9 bases between the two ends. The CDR3 sequence is 11 residues long. CDR3 nucleotides: TGTGCCAGCAGCCGCGAGGGGGGCTACACCTTC. Translated: CASSREGGYTF.

The chain links TRBV4-3 to TRBJ1-2; TRBD1 is a possible D gene (5 bases). Germline V CDR1 and CDR2: LGHNA, YSLEER. This CDR3 is 16 amino acids long. V was cut by 0 bases and J by 4 bases, with 15 bases left in between. CDR3 nucleotide sequence: TGCGCCAGCAGCCAAGATAGTAGGCAGGGTGTCTATGGCTACACCTTC. This translates into CASSQDSRQGVYGYTF.

There are many counts of this clonotype. This sequence joins TRBV4-1 and TRBJ1-5; no reliable D call. The CDR3 runs to 15 residues. V lost 2 bases, J lost 0 bases, and 8 bases lay in between. Per germline, CDR1 MGHRA and CDR2 YSYEKL. The CDR3: CASSQRTDSNQPQHF. Written as DNA, the CDR3 is TGCGCCAGCAGCCAACGGACGGATAGCAATCAGCCCCAGCATTTT.

This clonotype appeared a few times. A single base separates this from a much larger clone, so it may be a read error. No conserved phenylalanine or tryptophan is present at the end of the CDR3, so a read error is the likely explanation. This chain joins TRBV6-5 and TRBJ1-3; no definite D call. V dropped 2 bases and J dropped 0 bases, with 8 bases sitting between them. Per the germline V gene, CDR1 is MNHEY and CDR2 is SVGAGI. This CDR3 is built from 15 residues. This chain's CDR3 is CASSYQESSGNTIYL. The CDR3 DNA reads TGTGCCAGCAGTTACCAGGAGAGCTCTGGAAACACCATATATTTG.

The table lists this clonotype with many counts. The chain carries TRBV25-1 and TRBJ1-2; D is unresolved. Germline CDR1 reads MGHDK; CDR2 reads SYGVNS. The CDR3 consists of 13 residues. V was trimmed by 2 bases and J by 4 bases, leaving 8 bases between them. CDR3: CASSEGPSYGYTF. For the CDR3, the DNA is TGTGCCAGCAGTGAAGGTCCCAGCTATGGCTACACCTTC.

This clonotype was recorded many times. The chain links TRBV6-2 or TRBV6-3 to TRBJ2-6; 7 nucleotides agree with TRBD1. Germline CDR1 reads MNHEY; CDR2 reads SVGEGT. V lost 4 bases, J lost 3 bases, and 3 bases stayed unmatched. This CDR3 has 15 amino acids. The CDR3 nucleotides read TGTGCCAGCAGTTCACAGGGGCGTGGGGCCAACGTCCTGACTTTC. Translated, it gives CASSSQGRGANVLTF.

The V call is TRBV30, the J call TRBJ2-7; 7 bases match TRBD1. The CDR3 is 15 residues long. V lost 0 bases, J lost 2 bases, and 7 bases stayed unmatched. From germline, CDR1 is GTSNPN and CDR2 SVGIG (reference sequence). CDR3 sequence reads: CAWSVDYRGTYEQYF. CDR3 coding DNA: TGTGCCTGGAGTGTAGATTACAGGGGAACCTACGAGCAGTACTTC.

A word on this clonotype: A much bigger clone sits one base away, suggesting this may be a read error. The V and J genes are TRBV5-4 and TRBJ1-1, with TRBD1 as a possible D gene (6 bases). The CDR3 loop spans 14 amino acids. V was clipped by 2 bases and J by 3 bases, with 11 bases between them. Germline lookup yields CDR1 SGHNT and CDR2 YYREEE (reference sequence). The CDR3 region is CASSFDRTYTEAFF. CDR3 in DNA: TGTGCCAGCAGCTTTGACAGGACCTACACTGAAGCTTTCTTT.

There are many counts of this clonotype. The chain has TRBV27 and TRBJ1-2, with TRBD1 matching 9 bases. This CDR3 is 14 amino acids long. Germline V gene data show CDR1 as MNHEY and CDR2 as SMNVEV (reference sequence). The V gene end was trimmed by 6 bases and the J gene end by 5 bases; junction bases not matched to a gene: 7. CDR3 amino acids: CASSEQGAVYGYTF. As DNA, the CDR3 is TGTGCCAGCAGCGAACAGGGGGCGGTATATGGCTACACCTTC.

This clonotype was recorded many times. This sequence joins TRBV6-2 or TRBV6-3 and TRBJ1-1, with D perhaps matching TRBD1 (5 bases). Trimming removed 4 bases from V and 2 bases from J, with 14 bases in between. CDR1 is MNHEY, CDR2 SVGEGT, per germline. The CDR3 has 15 amino acids. In DNA form, the CDR3 reads TGTGCCAGCAGTTCCCTAGACAGAATTAACACTGAAGCTTTCTTT. Its protein is CASSSLDRINTEAFF.